The rows below give T cell receptor beta chains drawn from one sample of a study of T-cell memory formation after mild COVID-19. TCRdb itself ran the 5' RACE reads through MiXCR, one entry per CDR3 protein. This table holds 190,000 or so distinct CDR3 sequences, around 25% found once. The sequenced sample consisted of PBMCs or a T cell subset sorted from them (not recorded which). These receptors were obtained from an adult woman who had mild COVID-19 (a few samples of this study predate the infection). Cell type and time point are not known. Each CDR3 is given with its conserved first and last residue. D genes are given only for firm matches. Clone size is shown for a subset of rows, as once, few, many or a class of expanded clone.

TGTGCCAGCAGTCGGGTCAGGGTCAATCCTTCACCCCTCCACTTT	CASSRVRVNPSPLHF	TRBJ1-6	TRBV2	NA	NA
TGTGCCACCGGTTCGAGTGGCCGGAGCTCCTACAATGAGCAGTTCTTC	CATGSSGRSSYNEQFF	TRBJ2-1	TRBV24-1	NA	few
TGCAGTGCGACACAGGGTAAGACCTACGAGCAGTACTTC	CSATQGKTYEQYF	TRBJ2-7	TRBV20-1	NA	few
TGCAGTGCTAGAGATGGGACGGGCGAGCGTTATCATGAGCAGTTCTTC	CSARDGTGERYHEQFF	TRBJ2-1	TRBV20-1	NA	NA
TGTGCCAGCAGTAGCTATAGCAATCAGCCCCAGCATTTT	CASSSYSNQPQHF	TRBJ1-5	TRBV7-6	NA	NA
TGTGCCGTCAATACAGGGGCCACGACTAATGAGCAGTTCTTC	CAVNTGATTNEQFF	TRBJ2-1	TRBV10-3	TRBD1	NA
TGTGCCAGCAGTGCGCAGGGAGTCACTGAAGCTTTCTTT	CASSAQGVTEAFF	TRBJ1-1	TRBV25-1	NA	NA
TGTGCCAGCACTCTAACCGGCCCCTCCTACGAGCAGTACTTC	CASTLTGPSYEQYF	TRBJ2-7	TRBV7-8	NA	few
TGTGCCAGCAGGGCCGGGATCCTAAATTCACCCCTCCACTTT	CASRAGILNSPLHF	TRBJ1-6	TRBV6-1	NA	NA
TGTGCCTGGAGTGCAGGGGTCACTGAAGCTTTCTTT	CAWSAGVTEAFF	TRBJ1-1	TRBV30	NA	few
TGTGCCAGCAGTTACTCGGATGCAGGGGGCAATGAGCAGTTCTTC	CASSYSDAGGNEQFF	TRBJ2-1	TRBV6-2/TRBV6-3	TRBD1	NA
TGTGCCAGCAGCCCGAATCTAGCGGTCGGAGAGACCCAGTACTTC	CASSPNLAVGETQYF	TRBJ2-5	TRBV7-9	TRBD2	few
TGTGCCAGCAGTAAGGGGGTTCGCGCCGGGGAGCTGTTTTTT	CASSKGVRAGELFF	TRBJ2-2	TRBV6-5	NA	few
TGTGCCACTCAGACTAGCGGAACAGATACGCAGTATTTT	CATQTSGTDTQYF	TRBJ2-3	TRBV6-5	TRBD2	few
TGTGCCAGCAGTTCGCCCGCCCCAGGGGCCCAAGAGACCCAGTACTTC	CASSSPAPGAQETQYF	TRBJ2-5	TRBV6-1	NA	few
TGTGCCAGCAGCTTAGCGGGGAGGGCCGTCCACGAGCAGTACTTC	CASSLAGRAVHEQYF	TRBJ2-7	TRBV7-2	TRBD2	NA
TGTGCCAGCAGTGAGGGACAGGGAGTTCCCTACGAGCAGTACTTC	CASSEGQGVPYEQYF	TRBJ2-7	TRBV25-1	TRBD1	few
TGTGCCAGCAGCTTAGATGACAGGAGATACAATGAGCAGTTCTTC	CASSLDDRRYNEQFF	TRBJ2-1	TRBV7-8	NA	few
TGTGCCAGCAGCCAAGGGGACTATGGCTACACCTTC	CASSQGDYGYTF	TRBJ1-2	TRBV3-1	NA	once
TGCAGCGCCCTCGAGGGGCAGCAGTATTTT	CSALEGQQYF	TRBJ2-3	TRBV29-1	NA	few
TGTGCCAGCAGCTTCCCGGGACCCAGGAACACTGAAGCTTTCTTT	CASSFPGPRNTEAFF	TRBJ1-1	TRBV12-3/TRBV12-4	NA	NA
TGTGCCAGCAGCTATAGCAGGGTGAGGCGGGAGACGCACGAGCAGTACTTC	CASSYSRVRRETHEQYF	TRBJ2-7	TRBV7-2	TRBD2	NA